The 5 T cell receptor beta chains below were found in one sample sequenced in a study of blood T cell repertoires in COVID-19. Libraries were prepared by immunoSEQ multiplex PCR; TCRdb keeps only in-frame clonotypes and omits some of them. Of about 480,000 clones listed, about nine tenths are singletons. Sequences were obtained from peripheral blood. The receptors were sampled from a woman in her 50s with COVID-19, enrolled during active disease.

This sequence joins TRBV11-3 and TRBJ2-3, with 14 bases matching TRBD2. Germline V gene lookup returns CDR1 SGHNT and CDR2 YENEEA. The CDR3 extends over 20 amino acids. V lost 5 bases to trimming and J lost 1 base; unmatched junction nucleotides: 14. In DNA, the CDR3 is TGTGCCAGCAGCCCGCCGAGGGGACTAGCGGGGGCCCCCGGCACAGATACGCAGTATTTT. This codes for CASSPPRGLAGAPGTDTQYF.

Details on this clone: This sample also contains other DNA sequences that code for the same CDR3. CDR3 loop: CASSLGRAYEQYF. DNA of the CDR3: TGTGCCAGCAGTTTGGGCAGGGCCTACGAGCAGTACTTC. The genes are TRBV27 and TRBJ2-7, with D maybe TRBD1 (5 bases). This CDR3 has 13 amino acids. V was pared by 3 bases and J by 2 bases, with 8 bases between. Per the germline V gene, CDR1 is MNHEY and CDR2 is SMNVEV (reference sequence).

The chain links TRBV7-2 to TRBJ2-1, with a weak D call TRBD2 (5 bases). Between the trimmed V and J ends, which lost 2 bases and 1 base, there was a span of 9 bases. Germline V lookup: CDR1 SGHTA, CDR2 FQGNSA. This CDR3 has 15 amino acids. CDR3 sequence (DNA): TGTGCCAGCAGCTTAAGAGGGCAGTCCTACAATGAGCAGTTCTTC. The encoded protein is CASSLRGQSYNEQFF.

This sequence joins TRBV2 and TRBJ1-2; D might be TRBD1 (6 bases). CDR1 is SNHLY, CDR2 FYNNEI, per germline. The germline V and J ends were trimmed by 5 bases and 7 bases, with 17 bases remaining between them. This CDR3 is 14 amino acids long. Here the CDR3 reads CASSFGRGESGYTF. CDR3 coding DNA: TGTGCCAGCAGTTTTGGGAGGGGGGAGAGTGGCTACACCTTC.

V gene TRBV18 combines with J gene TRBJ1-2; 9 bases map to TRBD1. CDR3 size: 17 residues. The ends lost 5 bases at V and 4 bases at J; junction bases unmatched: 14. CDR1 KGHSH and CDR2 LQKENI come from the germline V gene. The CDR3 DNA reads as TGTGCCAGCTCAGGGGTTGGACAGGGGTCTCCGCCCTATGGCTACACCTTC. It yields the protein CASSGVGQGSPPYGYTF. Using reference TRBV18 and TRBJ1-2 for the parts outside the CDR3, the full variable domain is NAGVMQNPRHLVRRRGQEARLRCSPMKGHSHVYWYRQLPEEGLKFMVYLQKENIIDESGMPKERFSAEFPKEGPSILRIQQVVRGDSAAYFCASSGVGQGSPPYGYTFGSGTRLTVV.